The rows below give T cell receptor beta chains drawn from one sample of a study of vaccination and CD4 T cells after COVID-19. Their recognized antigens are unknown. In TCRdb, the PCR reads were re-called with MiXCR into one record per CDR3 protein. The sample carries around 15,000 distinct CDR3 sequences, about 53% recorded once. Sample: CD4+ T cells from blood, cultured in vitro, taken before SARS-CoV-2 vaccination. Receptors were obtained from a human donor who had recovered from COVID-19. CDR3s include the opening cysteine and the closing phenylalanine or tryptophan. A D gene is named only where the DNA matches it firmly. Not every row has a clone size; where given, it reads once, few, many or a size class.

V gene	D gene	J gene	clone size	CDR3 protein	CDR3 DNA
TRBV7-9	TRBD1	TRBJ1-1	NA	CASSPDRGFTEAFF	TGTGCCAGCAGCCCTGACAGGGGATTCACTGAAGCTTTCTTT
TRBV20-1	TRBD1	TRBJ2-5	once	CSARDRGETQYF	TGCAGTGCTAGGGACAGGGGGGAGACCCAGTACTTC
TRBV7-3	NA	TRBJ1-1	NA	CASSSQGPGTEAFF	TGTGCCAGCAGTTCTCAAGGCCCTGGAACTGAAGCTTTCTTT
TRBV7-9	TRBD1	TRBJ1-1	NA	CASSLGGGQGNTEAFF	TGTGCCAGCAGCTTAGGGGGGGGACAGGGGAACACTGAAGCTTTCTTT
TRBV11-3	TRBD1	TRBJ1-6	NA	CASTHRTGGNSPLHF	TGTGCCAGCACCCATCGGACAGGGGGTAATTCACCCCTCCACTTT
TRBV6-1	TRBD1	TRBJ2-5	few	CASSLDRQETQYF	TGTGCCAGCAGCCTGGACAGGCAAGAGACCCAGTACTTC
TRBV21-1	NA	TRBJ1-5	few	CASSKLQSSNQPQHF	TGTGCCAGCAGCAAACTGCAAAGTAGCAATCAGCCCCAGCATTTT
TRBV7-8	NA	TRBJ2-4	NA	CASSPGAYRAKNIQYF	TGTGCCAGCAGCCCAGGAGCTTATAGAGCCAAAAACATTCAGTACTTC
TRBV7-6	NA	TRBJ1-2	NA	CASSWNPNYGYTF	TGTGCCAGCAGCTGGAATCCTAACTATGGCTACACCTTC
TRBV29-1	NA	TRBJ1-5	NA	CSVGGDNQPQHF	TGCAGCGTTGGCGGGGACAATCAGCCCCAGCATTTT
TRBV2	TRBD1	TRBJ1-6	NA	CASSVQGADSPLHF	TGTGCCAGCAGCGTACAGGGGGCAGATTCACCCCTCCACTTT
TRBV20-1	NA	TRBJ1-5	NA	CSAQKGSEPQHF	TGCAGTGCTCAGAAAGGGTCGGAGCCCCAGCATTTT
TRBV6-1	NA	TRBJ1-2	NA	CASTRGTGNYGYTF	TGTGCCAGCACGAGAGGAACAGGGAACTATGGCTACACCTTC
TRBV20-1	TRBD2	TRBJ2-3	medium-sized	CSARRGSGWWDTQYF	TGCAGTGCCCGACGGGGTAGCGGGTGGTGGGATACGCAGTATTTT
TRBV7-2	TRBD1	TRBJ1-2	few	CASSSPTGKGGYTF	TGTGCCAGCAGCTCCCCGACAGGGAAAGGCGGCTACACCTTC
TRBV30	NA	TRBJ1-5	NA	CAWSVEQPQPQHF	TGTGCCTGGAGTGTAGAACAACCTCAGCCCCAGCATTTT
TRBV5-6	TRBD1	TRBJ1-1	NA	CASSPPRRQGASAEAFF	TGTGCCAGCAGCCCACCCCGTAGACAGGGGGCCAGCGCTGAAGCTTTCTTT
TRBV6-2/TRBV6-3	TRBD1	TRBJ2-7	NA	CASSYPSTGSYEQYF	TGTGCCAGCAGTTATCCGTCGACAGGGTCCTACGAGCAGTACTTC
TRBV12-3/TRBV12-4	NA	TRBJ1-1	NA	CASRNRVANTEAFF	TGTGCCAGCAGAAACAGGGTCGCCAACACTGAAGCTTTCTTT
TRBV12-3/TRBV12-4	NA	TRBJ1-2	NA	CASSLGGNYGYTF	TGTGCCAGCAGTTTAGGAGGGAACTATGGCTACACCTTC
TRBV11-3	TRBD2	TRBJ2-2	once	CASSLEALGTSNTGELFF	TGTGCCAGCAGCTTAGAAGCTTTAGGGACTAGCAACACCGGGGAGCTGTTTTTT
TRBV7-2	NA	TRBJ1-6	NA	CASSLNSPAGSPNSPLHF	TGTGCCAGCAGCTTAAATTCTCCCGCCGGGAGTCCTAATTCACCCCTCCACTTT
TRBV19	NA	TRBJ2-7	NA	CASSMSAESYEQYF	TGTGCCAGTAGTATGTCGGCAGAATCCTACGAGCAGTACTTC
TRBV6-2/TRBV6-3	TRBD1	TRBJ1-1	NA	CASSRTGASAFF	TGTGCCAGCAGTCGAACAGGGGCATCAGCTTTCTTT
TRBV19	NA	TRBJ1-2	NA	CASSIRMDYVDGYTF	TGTGCCAGTAGTATAAGGATGGACTACGTCGATGGCTACACCTTC
TRBV15	NA	TRBJ1-5	medium-sized	CATSTRQTERPQHF	TGTGCCACCAGCACTAGACAGACCGAACGGCCCCAGCATTTT
TRBV6-2/TRBV6-3	TRBD2	TRBJ2-3	NA	CASSYSGGGAVDTQYF	TGTGCCAGCAGTTACTCAGGCGGGGGGGCTGTCGATACGCAGTATTTT
TRBV27	NA	TRBJ1-5	few	CASSRGFNQPQHF	TGTGCCAGCAGTCGGGGATTCAATCAGCCCCAGCATTTT
TRBV7-3	NA	TRBJ2-1	NA	CASSPPFSDEQFF	TGTGCCAGCAGCCCCCCGTTTTCGGATGAGCAGTTCTTC
TRBV9	NA	TRBJ2-3	NA	CASSVEPYRTDTQYF	TGTGCCAGCAGCGTAGAGCCGTACCGCACAGATACGCAGTATTTT
TRBV18	NA	TRBJ1-1	NA	CASSPGMATEAFF	TGTGCCAGCTCACCGGGGATGGCTACTGAAGCTTTCTTT
TRBV7-2	NA	TRBJ2-1	few	CASSLVGGVSYNEQFF	TGTGCCAGCAGCTTAGTAGGGGGGGTCAGTTACAATGAGCAGTTCTTC
TRBV6-2/TRBV6-3	NA	TRBJ1-2	few	CASSYSVGTSGYTF	TGTGCCAGCAGTTACTCGGTTGGGACGAGTGGCTACACCTTC
TRBV12-3/TRBV12-4	NA	TRBJ1-5	NA	CASSVQGGNQPQHF	TGTGCCAGCAGCGTACAGGGAGGCAATCAGCCCCAGCATTTT
TRBV25-1	TRBD1	TRBJ1-6	NA	CASSESGTGNSPLHF	TGTGCCAGCAGTGAATCCGGGACAGGCAATTCACCCCTCCACTTT
TRBV7-9	TRBD1	TRBJ1-3	NA	CASSPIGQGGGNTIYF	TGTGCCAGCAGCCCCATCGGACAGGGCGGTGGAAACACCATATATTTT
TRBV20-1	NA	TRBJ2-5	NA	CSARDPGSGETQYF	TGCAGTGCTAGAGATCCGGGCAGCGGGGAGACCCAGTACTTC
TRBV4-2	NA	TRBJ1-5	NA	CASSQEGQSNQPQHF	TGTGCCAGCAGCCAAGAAGGACAGTCTAATCAGCCCCAGCATTTT
TRBV6-2/TRBV6-3	TRBD1	TRBJ2-3	NA	CASSSDRGHTDTQYF	TGTGCCAGCTCCTCTGACAGGGGCCACACAGATACGCAGTATTTT
TRBV15	TRBD2	TRBJ2-5	NA	CATSKEGLVQETQYF	TGTGCCACCAGCAAGGAGGGACTAGTCCAAGAGACCCAGTACTTC
TRBV18	NA	TRBJ2-7	NA	CASSSEYEQYF	TGTGCCAGCTCCTCGGAATACGAGCAGTACTTC
TRBV7-2	NA	TRBJ2-2	few	CASSPPANTGELFF	TGTGCCAGCAGCCCACCCGCGAACACCGGGGAGCTGTTTTTT
TRBV19	TRBD1	TRBJ2-6	few	CASSPSTGGTGANVLTF	TGTGCCAGTAGTCCGTCGACAGGGGGGACTGGGGCCAACGTCCTGACTTTC
TRBV20-1	NA	TRBJ1-1	few	CSAREAGRDTEAFF	TGCAGTGCTAGAGAGGCAGGGAGGGACACTGAAGCTTTCTTT
TRBV5-6	NA	TRBJ2-7	once	CASSLGQAPREQYF	TGTGCCAGCAGCTTGGGACAGGCGCCACGCGAGCAGTACTTC
TRBV6-2/TRBV6-3	NA	TRBJ1-5	NA	CASSYTGNQPQHF	TGTGCCAGCAGTTACACGGGGAATCAGCCCCAGCATTTT
TRBV27	NA	TRBJ1-1	few	CASSLTHRVNTEAFF	TGTGCCAGCAGTTTAACTCACAGGGTGAACACTGAAGCTTTCTTT
TRBV7-2	NA	TRBJ2-7	NA	CASSLDAGGVTYEQYF	TGTGCCAGCAGCTTAGACGCCGGGGGCGTTACCTACGAGCAGTACTTC
TRBV27	TRBD2	TRBJ2-7	NA	CASSFGTSGTYEQYF	TGTGCCAGCAGTTTCGGGACTAGCGGGACCTACGAGCAGTACTTC
TRBV19	NA	TRBJ2-1	few	CASRVLGNNEQFF	TGTGCCAGCCGGGTCCTAGGCAACAATGAGCAGTTCTTC
TRBV20-1	NA	TRBJ2-3	few	CSARVSTDTQYF	TGCAGTGCTAGAGTTAGCACAGATACGCAGTATTTT
TRBV6-1	NA	TRBJ2-2	NA	CASASGGGVDTGELFF	TGTGCCAGCGCGTCGGGCGGAGGGGTGGACACCGGGGAGCTGTTTTTT
TRBV4-2	NA	TRBJ2-2	NA	CASSQDGRGANTGELFF	TGTGCCAGCAGCCAAGATGGTAGGGGGGCCAACACCGGGGAGCTGTTTTTT
TRBV7-9	NA	TRBJ2-1	NA	CASRGGHEQFF	TGTGCCAGCAGGGGGGGGCATGAGCAGTTCTTC
TRBV11-2	TRBD1	TRBJ1-6	once	CASRPSGTGGSALHF	TGTGCCAGCAGACCCTCCGGGACAGGGGGCTCAGCCCTCCACTTT
TRBV4-2	NA	TRBJ1-5	NA	CASSQFDTGNQPQHF	TGTGCCAGCAGCCAATTTGACACGGGCAATCAGCCCCAGCATTTT
TRBV20-1	NA	TRBJ1-5	few	CSARFVRGQPQHF	TGCAGTGCTAGATTCGTAAGGGGACAGCCCCAGCATTTT
TRBV24-1	NA	TRBJ1-5	NA	CATSPRGDQPQHF	TGTGCCACCAGCCCGAGGGGGGATCAGCCCCAGCATTTT
TRBV11-3	NA	TRBJ2-3	few	CASSLGGATDTQYF	TGTGCCAGCAGCTTAGGGGGGGCCACAGATACGCAGTATTTT